Listed below are T cell receptor beta chains from one sample, sequenced in a study of blood T cell repertoires in COVID-19. Profiled with immunoSEQ multiplex PCR; TCRdb holds only in-frame clones, not every one. The sample records some 140,000 clones, roughly 80% being singletons. Sequencing was carried out using peripheral blood. The receptors derive from a woman aged 55-70 years with acute or convalescent COVID-19. Each CDR3 is given with its conserved first and last residue. The order of the fields is D gene, clone size, V gene, J gene, CDR3 protein, CDR3 DNA. The D gene is left open where the match is weak. The size of a clone is reported for some rows only, either as once, few or many, or as a class for expanded clones.

D: -; size: -; V: TRBV2; J: TRBJ2-2; CDR3: CASHATQLGTGELFF; DNA: TGTGCCAGTCACGCCACACAACTCGGGACCGGGGAGCTGTTTTTT
D: TRBD2; size: once; V: TRBV5-6; J: TRBJ2-1; CDR3: CASSRGLDSYNEQFF; DNA: TGTGCCAGCAGCCGGGGACTAGACTCCTACAATGAGCAGTTCTTC
D: TRBD1; size: -; V: TRBV4-1; J: TRBJ1-1; CDR3: CASSLPPGAGGEYTEAFF; DNA: TGCGCCAGCAGCCTCCCGCCCGGGGCAGGGGGCGAATACACTGAAGCTTTCTTT
D: -; size: -; V: TRBV4-1; J: TRBJ1-5; CDR3: CASSQVGTGGQPQHF; DNA: TGCGCCAGCAGCCAAGTCGGGACGGGGGGTCAGCCCCAGCATTTT
D: -; size: -; V: TRBV10-1; J: TRBJ2-3; CDR3: CASTRDGTDTQYF; DNA: TGCGCCAGCACCCGGGATGGCACAGATACGCAGTATTTT
D: -; size: -; V: TRBV9; J: TRBJ1-4; CDR3: CASSASTGTGEKLFF; DNA: TGTGCCAGCAGCGCCTCCACAGGGACGGGGGAAAAACTGTTTTTT
D: TRBD1; size: few; V: TRBV7-8; J: TRBJ2-3; CDR3: CASSLARDRLTDTQYF; DNA: TGTGCCAGCAGCCTAGCCCGGGACAGGCTTACAGATACGCAGTATTTT
D: -; size: -; V: TRBV28; J: TRBJ2-2; CDR3: CASSFRQGRPGELFF; DNA: TGTGCCAGCAGTTTCAGGCAGGGTAGGCCCGGGGAGCTGTTTTTT
D: -; size: -; V: TRBV12-3/TRBV12-4; J: TRBJ1-3; CDR3: CASRLGAGNTIYF; DNA: TGTGCCAGCAGATTGGGCGCGGGAAACACCATATATTTT
D: -; size: -; V: TRBV7-3; J: TRBJ1-2; CDR3: CASSTGGAYGYTF; DNA: TGTGCCAGCTCGACCGGGGGGGCCTATGGCTACACCTTC
D: TRBD1; size: -; V: TRBV11-2; J: TRBJ1-5; CDR3: CASSQGQGNQPQHF; DNA: TGTGCCAGCAGCCAGGGACAGGGCAATCAGCCCCAGCATTTT
D: -; size: -; V: TRBV3-1/TRBV3-2; J: TRBJ1-3; CDR3: CASSPRDSGNTIYF; DNA: TGTGCCAGCAGCCCCAGGGACTCTGGAAACACCATATATTTT
D: TRBD1; size: -; V: TRBV7-8; J: TRBJ2-6; CDR3: CASSLTGWRANVLTF; DNA: TGTGCCAGCAGCTTGACAGGGTGGAGGGCCAACGTCCTGACTTTC
D: TRBD1; size: -; V: TRBV2; J: TRBJ1-6; CDR3: CAITGTGNNSPLHF; DNA: TGTGCCATAACCGGGACAGGAAATAATTCACCCCTCCACTTT
D: -; size: -; V: TRBV19; J: TRBJ1-1; CDR3: CASSMQGGNTEAFF; DNA: TGTGCCAGTAGTATGCAGGGAGGTAACACTGAAGCTTTCTTT
D: TRBD1; size: -; V: TRBV19; J: TRBJ1-1; CDR3: CASSINRGNTEAFF; DNA: TGTGCCAGTAGTATTAACAGGGGAAACACTGAAGCTTTCTTT
D: TRBD2; size: few; V: TRBV6-5; J: TRBJ2-1; CDR3: CASSYSGAGLQKEQFF; DNA: TGTGCCAGCAGTTACTCCGGGGCGGGACTACAAAAAGAGCAGTTCTTC
D: -; size: -; V: TRBV3-1/TRBV3-2; J: TRBJ1-3; CDR3: CASSPRYGNSGNTIYF; DNA: TGTGCCAGCAGCCCTCGATACGGGAACTCTGGAAACACCATATATTTT
D: -; size: -; V: TRBV29-1; J: TRBJ2-6; CDR3: CSVGRQTSGANVLTF; DNA: TGCAGCGTTGGTCGACAAACCTCTGGGGCCAACGTCCTGACTTTC
D: -; size: -; V: TRBV11-3; J: TRBJ2-3; CDR3: CASSSGSSFTDTQYF; DNA: TGTGCCAGCAGCAGCGGGTCTTCCTTCACAGATACGCAGTATTTT
D: -; size: -; V: TRBV19; J: TRBJ1-6; CDR3: CASSIEARGSHSPLHF; DNA: TGTGCCAGTAGTATAGAGGCCAGGGGATCACATTCACCCCTCCACTTT
D: -; size: -; V: TRBV11-3; J: TRBJ2-5; CDR3: CASSLGSSGQETQYF; DNA: TGTGCCAGCAGCTTAGGGTCTTCGGGTCAAGAGACCCAGTACTTC
D: -; size: -; V: TRBV6-2/TRBV6-3; J: TRBJ2-3; CDR3: CASSYLRSQYF; DNA: TGTGCCAGCAGTTACCTGAGATCGCAGTATTTT
D: TRBD1; size: -; V: TRBV28; J: TRBJ1-2; CDR3: CASLRTGVFGYTF; DNA: TGTGCCAGCCTTAGGACAGGGGTCTTTGGCTACACCTTC
D: -; size: -; V: TRBV4-1; J: TRBJ2-1; CDR3: CASSLAPNPYNEQFF; DNA: TGCGCCAGCAGCCTAGCTCCGAACCCCTACAATGAGCAGTTCTTC
D: TRBD1; size: once; V: TRBV28; J: TRBJ1-6; CDR3: CASSLRDRATSPLHF; DNA: TGTGCCAGCAGTTTGAGGGACAGGGCAACTTCACCCCTCCACTTT
D: -; size: few; V: TRBV18; J: TRBJ1-2; CDR3: CASSPPGRGYGYTF; DNA: TGTGCCAGCTCACCACCGGGAAGGGGCTATGGCTACACCTTC
D: TRBD1; size: -; V: TRBV4-1; J: TRBJ1-1; CDR3: CASRQRQGYTEAFF; DNA: TGCGCCAGCAGACAAAGACAGGGCTACACTGAAGCTTTCTTT
D: -; size: -; V: TRBV30; J: TRBJ2-7; CDR3: CAWSGATEQYF; DNA: TGTGCCTGGAGTGGGGCTACCGAGCAGTACTTC
D: -; size: -; V: TRBV6-1; J: TRBJ2-7; CDR3: CASSDNSYEQYF; DNA: TGTGCCAGCAGTGACAACTCCTACGAGCAGTACTTC
D: -; size: many; V: TRBV5-4; J: TRBJ2-7; CDR3: CASSPGVAEDEQYF; DNA: TGTGCCAGCAGCCCTGGAGTAGCGGAGGACGAGCAGTACTTC
D: -; size: few; V: TRBV7-9; J: TRBJ1-2; CDR3: CASSFGGDGYTF; DNA: TGTGCCAGCAGCTTCGGGGGAGATGGCTACACCTTC
D: -; size: few; V: TRBV6-1; J: TRBJ1-1; CDR3: CASSESWTDEAFF; DNA: TGTGCCAGCAGTGAGTCCTGGACAGATGAAGCTTTCTTT
D: -; size: -; V: TRBV28; J: TRBJ2-3; CDR3: CASSLGGAQYF; DNA: TGTGCCAGCAGTTTAGGCGGGGCGCAGTATTTT
D: -; size: -; V: TRBV27; J: TRBJ1-3; CDR3: CASSLGGLSGNTIYF; DNA: TGTGCCAGCAGTTTAGGGGGCCTCTCTGGAAACACCATATATTTT
D: -; size: few; V: TRBV6-5; J: TRBJ2-1; CDR3: CASDSGLGEQFF; DNA: TGTGCCAGCGATAGCGGCTTGGGAGAGCAGTTCTTC
D: -; size: -; V: TRBV14; J: TRBJ2-5; CDR3: CASSQGTGETQYF; DNA: TGTGCCAGCAGCCAAGGAACAGGCGAGACCCAGTACTTC
D: -; size: -; V: TRBV3-1/TRBV3-2; J: TRBJ2-5; CDR3: CASSQVTTGETQYF; DNA: TGTGCCAGCAGCCAGGTGACCACAGGGGAGACCCAGTACTTC
D: TRBD1; size: -; V: TRBV19; J: TRBJ1-1; CDR3: CASSIDLGQGIAEAFF; DNA: TGTGCCAGTAGTATAGATCTTGGACAGGGGATCGCTGAAGCTTTCTTT
D: TRBD1; size: -; V: TRBV5-4; J: TRBJ1-2; CDR3: CASSLGQGARGYTF; DNA: TGTGCCAGCAGCTTGGGGCAGGGGGCGCGCGGCTACACCTTC
D: TRBD1; size: -; V: TRBV10-2; J: TRBJ1-1; CDR3: CASRPGQGSFEAFF; DNA: TGCGCCAGCAGACCGGGACAGGGGTCGTTTGAAGCTTTCTTT
D: -; size: -; V: TRBV20-1; J: TRBJ1-2; CDR3: CSVRAGVGYTF; DNA: TGCAGTGTCCGTGCAGGGGTTGGCTACACCTTC
D: -; size: -; V: TRBV18; J: TRBJ1-2; CDR3: CASSPIDSPGANYGYTF; DNA: TGTGCCAGCTCGCCCATAGACAGCCCAGGAGCTAACTATGGCTACACCTTC
D: TRBD1; size: -; V: TRBV10-3; J: TRBJ2-7; CDR3: CAISTTGADYEQYF; DNA: TGTGCCATCAGTACCACAGGGGCGGACTACGAGCAGTACTTC
D: -; size: -; V: TRBV6-5; J: TRBJ1-5; CDR3: CASTIRGGWQPQHF; DNA: TGTGCCAGCACCATCCGGGGGGGGTGGCAGCCCCAGCATTTT
D: TRBD1; size: -; V: TRBV18; J: TRBJ1-2; CDR3: CASSDLDRGGGYTF; DNA: TGTGCCAGCTCAGATCTTGACAGGGGAGGTGGCTACACCTTC
D: -; size: -; V: TRBV7-9; J: TRBJ2-2; CDR3: CASSFLAGSVGELFF; DNA: TGTGCCAGCAGCTTTCTCGCAGGGTCGGTCGGGGAGCTGTTTTTT
D: -; size: few; V: TRBV30; J: TRBJ2-2; CDR3: CAWSVPSGNTGELFF; DNA: TGTGCCTGGAGTGTACCAAGCGGGAACACCGGGGAGCTGTTTTTT
D: TRBD2; size: -; V: TRBV6-5; J: TRBJ2-3; CDR3: CASSYVASGDRYF; DNA: TGTGCCAGCAGTTACGTGGCTAGCGGGGATCGGTATTTT